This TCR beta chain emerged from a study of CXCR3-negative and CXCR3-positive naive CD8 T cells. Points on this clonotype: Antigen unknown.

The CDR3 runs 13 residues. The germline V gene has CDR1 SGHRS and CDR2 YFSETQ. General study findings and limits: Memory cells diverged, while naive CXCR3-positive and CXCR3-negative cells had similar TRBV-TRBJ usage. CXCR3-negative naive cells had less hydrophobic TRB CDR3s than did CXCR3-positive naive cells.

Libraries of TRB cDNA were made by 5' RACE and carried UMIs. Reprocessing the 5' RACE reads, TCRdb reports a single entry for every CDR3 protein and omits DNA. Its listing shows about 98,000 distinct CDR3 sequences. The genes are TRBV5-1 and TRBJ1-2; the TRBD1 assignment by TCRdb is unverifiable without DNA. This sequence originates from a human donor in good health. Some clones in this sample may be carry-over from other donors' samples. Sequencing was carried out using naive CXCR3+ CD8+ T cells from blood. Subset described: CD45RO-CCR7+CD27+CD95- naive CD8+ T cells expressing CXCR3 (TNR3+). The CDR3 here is CASSPGQLNGYTF.